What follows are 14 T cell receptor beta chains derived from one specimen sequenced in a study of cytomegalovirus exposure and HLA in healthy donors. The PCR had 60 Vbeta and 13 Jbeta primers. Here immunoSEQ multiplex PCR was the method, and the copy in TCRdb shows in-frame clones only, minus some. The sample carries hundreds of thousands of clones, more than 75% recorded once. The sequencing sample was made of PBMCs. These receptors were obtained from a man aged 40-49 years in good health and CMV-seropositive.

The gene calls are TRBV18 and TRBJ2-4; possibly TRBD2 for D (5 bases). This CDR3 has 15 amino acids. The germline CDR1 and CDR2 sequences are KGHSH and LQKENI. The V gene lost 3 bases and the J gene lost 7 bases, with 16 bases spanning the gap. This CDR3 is CASSPFETITNIQYF. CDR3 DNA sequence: TGTGCCAGCTCACCTTTTGAGACTATAACGAACATTCAGTACTTC.

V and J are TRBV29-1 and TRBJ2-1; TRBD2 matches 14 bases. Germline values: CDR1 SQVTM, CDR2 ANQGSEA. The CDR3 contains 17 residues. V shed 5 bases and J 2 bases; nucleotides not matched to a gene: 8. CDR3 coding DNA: TGCAGCGTTCCAAGGGGACTAGCGGGAGATACCTACAATGAGCAGTTCTTC. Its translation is CSVPRGLAGDTYNEQFF.

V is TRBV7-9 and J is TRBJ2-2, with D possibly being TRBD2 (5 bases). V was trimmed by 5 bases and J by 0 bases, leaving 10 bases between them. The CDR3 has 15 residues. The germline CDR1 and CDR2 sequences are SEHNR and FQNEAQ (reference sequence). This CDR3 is CASSRSGTNTGELFF. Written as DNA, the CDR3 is TGTGCCAGCAGCCGGAGCGGAACGAACACCGGGGAGCTGTTTTTT.

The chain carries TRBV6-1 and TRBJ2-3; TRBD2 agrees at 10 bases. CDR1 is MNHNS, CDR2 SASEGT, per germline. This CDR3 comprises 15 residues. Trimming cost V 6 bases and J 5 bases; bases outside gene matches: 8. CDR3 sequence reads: CASRASGSQVDTQYF. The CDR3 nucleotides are TGTGCCAGCAGAGCTAGCGGGAGTCAGGTAGATACGCAGTATTTT.

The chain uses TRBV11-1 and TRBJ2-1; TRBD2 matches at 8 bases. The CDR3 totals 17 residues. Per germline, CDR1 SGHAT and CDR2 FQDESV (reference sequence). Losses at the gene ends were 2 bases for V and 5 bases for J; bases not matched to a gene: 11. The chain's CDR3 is CASSLFVRAGRDNEQFF. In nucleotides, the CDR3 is TGTGCCAGCAGCTTATTCGTGAGGGCCGGGAGGGACAATGAGCAGTTCTTC. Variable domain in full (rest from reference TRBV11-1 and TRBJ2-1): EAEVAQSPRYKITEKSQAVAFWCDPISGHATLYWYRQILGQGPELLVQFQDESVVDDSQLPKDRFSAERLKGVDSTLKIQPAELGDSAMYLCASSLFVRAGRDNEQFFGPGTRLTVL.

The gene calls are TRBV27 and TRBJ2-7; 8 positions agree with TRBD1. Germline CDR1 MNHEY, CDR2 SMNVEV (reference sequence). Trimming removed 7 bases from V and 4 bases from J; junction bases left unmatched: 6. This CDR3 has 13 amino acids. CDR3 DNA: TGTGCCAGCAAATGGACAGGGACGTACGAGCAGTACTTC. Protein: CASKWTGTYEQYF.

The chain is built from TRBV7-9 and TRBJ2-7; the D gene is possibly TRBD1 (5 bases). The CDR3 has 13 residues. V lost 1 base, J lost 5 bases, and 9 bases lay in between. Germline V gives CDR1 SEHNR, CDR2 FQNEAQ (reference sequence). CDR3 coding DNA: TGTGCCAGCAGCTTAGAGGGGATCCACGAGCAGTACGTC. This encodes CASSLEGIHEQYV.

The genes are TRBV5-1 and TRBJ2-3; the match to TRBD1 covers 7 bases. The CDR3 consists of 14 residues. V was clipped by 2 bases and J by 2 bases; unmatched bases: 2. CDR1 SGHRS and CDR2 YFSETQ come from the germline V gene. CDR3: CASSLQGPTDTQYF. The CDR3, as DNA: TGCGCCAGCAGCTTACAGGGGCCCACAGATACGCAGTATTTT.

The CDR3 spells CASSGTPSPKPQFF. CDR3 sequence (DNA): TGTGCCAGCAGTGGGACTCCGAGCCCCAAGCCGCAGTTCTTC. The chain has TRBV6-6 and TRBJ2-1; a possible D gene is TRBD2 (6 bases). This CDR3 spans 14 amino acids. From germline, CDR1 is MNHNY and CDR2 SVGAGI (reference sequence). The germline V and J ends were trimmed by 5 bases and 12 bases, with 20 bases remaining between them.

The CDR3 DNA sequence: TGTGCCAGCAGCGGTTCTGGGACAGGGGCCAACATTCAGTACTTC. It is translated as CASSGSGTGANIQYF. J is TRBJ2-4 and V is TRBV9; 10 bases agree with TRBD1. Trimming removed 3 bases from V and 7 bases from J; junction bases left unmatched: 7. The CDR3 consists of 15 residues. The V gene's germline CDR1 is SGDLS and CDR2 YYNGEE.

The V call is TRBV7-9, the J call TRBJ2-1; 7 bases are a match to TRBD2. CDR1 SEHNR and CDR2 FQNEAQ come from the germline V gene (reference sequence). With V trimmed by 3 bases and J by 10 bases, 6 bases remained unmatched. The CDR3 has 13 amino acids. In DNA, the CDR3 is TGTGCCAGCAGCTTTGGGCTAGCGGACGAGCAGTTCTTC. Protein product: CASSFGLADEQFF.

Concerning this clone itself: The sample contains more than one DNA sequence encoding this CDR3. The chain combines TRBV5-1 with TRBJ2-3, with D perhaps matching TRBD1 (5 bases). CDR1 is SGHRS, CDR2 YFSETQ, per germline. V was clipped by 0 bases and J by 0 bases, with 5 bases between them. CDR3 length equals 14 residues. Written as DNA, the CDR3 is TGCGCCAGCAGCTTGGGGACAAGCACAGATACGCAGTATTTT. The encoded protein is CASSLGTSTDTQYF. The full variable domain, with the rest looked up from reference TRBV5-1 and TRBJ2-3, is KAGVTQTPRYLIKTRGQQVTLSCSPISGHRSVSWYQQTPGQGLQFLFEYFSETQRNKGNFPGRFSGRQFSNSRSEMNVSTLELGDSALYLCASSLGTSTDTQYFGPGTRLTVL.

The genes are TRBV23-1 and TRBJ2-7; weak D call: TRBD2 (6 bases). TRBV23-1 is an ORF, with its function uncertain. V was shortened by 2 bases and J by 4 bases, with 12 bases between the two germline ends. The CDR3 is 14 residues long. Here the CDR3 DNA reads TGCGCCAGCAGTCAACCGAGCGGGCTGTACGAGCAGTACGTC. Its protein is CASSQPSGLYEQYV.

The CDR3, as DNA: TGTGCCAGCAGTTACGGACTAGTTCAAGATACGCAGTATTTT. It yields the protein CASSYGLVQDTQYF. V is TRBV6-6 and J is TRBJ2-3, with 7 bases lining up with TRBD2. Germline trimming cut 2 bases from V and 5 bases from J; bases unmatched to any gene: 4. The CDR3 consists of 14 residues. Per the germline V gene, CDR1 is MNHNY and CDR2 is SVGAGI (reference sequence).